The clone carrying this T cell receptor beta chain was counted a single time. The data were obtained in a study of control samples from healthy donors and cancer patients. Assay: immunoSEQ multiplex PCR; the TCRdb copy retains only in-frame clones and omits some. The sample lists about 110,000 clones; 83% were seen once. The receptor comes from a woman aged 45 to 65 in good health. What was sequenced was blood.

In DNA form, the CDR3 reads TGTGCCAGCAGTGTACAGGAATTTTCCATGAACACTGAAGCTTTCTTT. It codes for CASSVQEFSMNTEAFF. This chain connects TRBV6-6 to TRBJ1-1; D perhaps matches TRBD1 (5 bases). The V end was cut by 5 bases, the J end by 0 bases, with 16 bases between. The germline V gene has CDR1 MNHNY and CDR2 SVGAGI (reference sequence). This CDR3 region has 16 residues.